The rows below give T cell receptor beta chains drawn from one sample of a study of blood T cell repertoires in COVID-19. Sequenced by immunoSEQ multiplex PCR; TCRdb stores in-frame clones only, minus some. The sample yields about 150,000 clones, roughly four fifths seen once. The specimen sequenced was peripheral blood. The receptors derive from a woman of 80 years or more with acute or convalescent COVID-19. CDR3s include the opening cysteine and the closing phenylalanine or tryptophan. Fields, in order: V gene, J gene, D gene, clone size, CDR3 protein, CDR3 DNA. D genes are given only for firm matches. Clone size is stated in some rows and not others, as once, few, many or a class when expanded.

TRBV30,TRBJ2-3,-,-,CAWGVGTLKSDTQYF,TGTGCCTGGGGGGTCGGGACTCTCAAGTCCGATACGCAGTATTTT
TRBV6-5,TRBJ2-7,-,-,CASGGQSYEQYF,TGTGCCAGCGGAGGACAGAGCTACGAGCAGTACTTC
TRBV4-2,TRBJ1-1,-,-,CASSPQGGENTEAFF,TGTGCCAGCAGCCCCCAAGGAGGGGAGAACACTGAAGCTTTCTTT
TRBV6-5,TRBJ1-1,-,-,CASSYLAATSSFF,TGTGCCAGCAGTTATTTGGCAGCGACTTCTTCTTTCTTT
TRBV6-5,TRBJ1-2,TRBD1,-,CASNIGQGGYTF,TGTGCCAGCAACATTGGACAGGGGGGCTACACCTTC
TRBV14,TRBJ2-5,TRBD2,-,CASSPPGLAGGGETQYF,TGTGCCAGCAGCCCTCCGGGACTAGCGGGAGGAGGAGAGACCCAGTACTTC
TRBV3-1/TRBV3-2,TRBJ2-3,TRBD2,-,CASSLSSGESTDTQYF,TGTGCCAGCAGCCTCTCTAGCGGGGAAAGCACAGATACGCAGTATTTT
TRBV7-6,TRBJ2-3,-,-,CASSLAAGLSTDTQYF,TGTGCCAGCAGCTTAGCGGCGGGGTTATCGACAGATACGCAGTATTTT
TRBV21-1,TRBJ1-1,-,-,CASSKEGGHTEAFF,TGTGCCAGCAGCAAGGAGGGAGGGCACACTGAAGCTTTCTTT
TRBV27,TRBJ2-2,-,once,CASSWTRNTGELFF,TGTGCCAGCAGTTGGACAAGGAACACCGGGGAGCTGTTTTTT
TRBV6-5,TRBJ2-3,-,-,CASSYKGPTDTQYF,TGTGCCAGCAGTTATAAGGGGCCCACAGATACGCAGTATTTT
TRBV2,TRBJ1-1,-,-,CASSYTDRTNNEAFF,TGTGCCAGCAGTTACACGGACCGGACAAACAACGAAGCTTTCTTT
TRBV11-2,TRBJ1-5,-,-,CASSLDGGGGQPQHF,TGTGCCAGCAGCTTAGATGGGGGGGGCGGGCAGCCCCAGCATTTT
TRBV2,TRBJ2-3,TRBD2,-,CASRRGLAGVTDTQYF,TGTGCCAGCAGGCGTGGACTAGCGGGCGTCACAGATACGCAGTATTTT
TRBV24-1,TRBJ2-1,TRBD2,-,CATSTSGGAEQFF,TGTGCCACCAGTACTAGCGGGGGGGCTGAGCAGTTCTTC
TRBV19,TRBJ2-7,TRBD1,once,CASSAGQGLLEQYF,TGTGCCAGTAGTGCAGGACAGGGTTTACTAGAGCAGTACTTC
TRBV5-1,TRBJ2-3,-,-,CASRSQGYTDTQYF,TGCGCCAGCAGGTCTCAGGGGTACACAGATACGCAGTATTTT
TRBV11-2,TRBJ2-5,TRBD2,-,CASSSGTSGWPLGETQYF,TGTGCCAGCAGCTCCGGGACTAGCGGGTGGCCCTTGGGAGAGACCCAGTACTTC
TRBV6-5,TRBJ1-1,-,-,CASSSQTGSNTEAFF,TGTGCCAGCAGTTCCCAGACAGGATCGAACACTGAAGCTTTCTTT
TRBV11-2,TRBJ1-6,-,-,CASSPGISNSPLHF,TGTGCCAGCAGCCCGGGGATCTCTAATTCACCCCTCCACTTT
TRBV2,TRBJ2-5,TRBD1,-,CASRRQGGMETQYF,TGTGCCAGCAGAAGACAGGGGGGGATGGAGACCCAGTACTTC
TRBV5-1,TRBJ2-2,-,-,CASSFLTGELFF,TGCGCCAGCAGCTTTCTTACCGGGGAGCTGTTTTTT
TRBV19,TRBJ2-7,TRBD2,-,CASSIGREGDEQYF,TGTGCCAGTAGTATAGGGCGGGAGGGTGACGAGCAGTACTTC
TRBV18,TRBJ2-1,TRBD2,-,CAGSTRGRGNEQFF,TGTGCCGGGTCCACCCGCGGGAGGGGCAATGAGCAGTTCTTC
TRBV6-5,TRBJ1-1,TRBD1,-,CASGGTGFRTEAFF,TGTGCCAGCGGCGGGACAGGGTTTCGCACTGAAGCTTTCTTT
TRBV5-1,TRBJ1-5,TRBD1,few,CASSLVTGEGQPQHF,TGCGCCAGCAGCTTGGTGACAGGGGAAGGTCAGCCCCAGCATTTT
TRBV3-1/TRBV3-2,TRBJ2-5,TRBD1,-,CASSHPGQQETQYF,TGTGCCAGCAGCCACCCGGGACAGCAAGAGACCCAGTACTTC
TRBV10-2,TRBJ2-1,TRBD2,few,CASSDQAGGPLEQFF,TGCGCCAGCAGTGATCAAGCGGGGGGGCCTTTGGAGCAGTTCTTC
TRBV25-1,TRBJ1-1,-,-,CASMGSLFLEAFF,TGTGCCAGCATGGGGAGTCTCTTCCTTGAAGCTTTCTTT
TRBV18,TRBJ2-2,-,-,CASSPAPQGLVAGELFF,TGTGCCAGCTCACCAGCCCCTCAGGGTCTTGTCGCCGGGGAGCTGTTTTTT
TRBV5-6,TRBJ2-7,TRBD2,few,CASTREGYEQYF,TGTGCCAGCACCAGGGAGGGTTACGAGCAGTACTTC
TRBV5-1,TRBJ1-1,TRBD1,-,CASSLGLQGAWAFF,TGCGCCAGCAGCTTGGGTCTACAGGGGGCATGGGCTTTCTTT
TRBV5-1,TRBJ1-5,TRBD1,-,CASSPGTDNQPQHF,TGCGCCAGCAGCCCCGGGACAGATAATCAGCCCCAGCATTTT
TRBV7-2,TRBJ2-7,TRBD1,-,CASSRAGQGATYEQYF,TGTGCCAGCAGCCGGGCCGGACAGGGGGCTACCTACGAGCAGTACTTC
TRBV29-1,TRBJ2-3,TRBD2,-,CSVEDSLAGEFTQYF,TGCAGCGTTGAGGACTCTCTAGCGGGGGAGTTCACGCAGTATTTT
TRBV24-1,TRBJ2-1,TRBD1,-,CATSDRTGGKGNEQFF,TGTGCCACCAGTGACCGGACAGGGGGCAAGGGCAATGAGCAGTTCTTC
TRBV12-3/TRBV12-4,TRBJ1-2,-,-,CASSVRLYGYTF,TGTGCCAGCAGTGTTCGTCTCTATGGCTACACCTTC
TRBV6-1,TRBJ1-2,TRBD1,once,CASSERDRVGGYTF,TGTGCCAGCAGTGAACGGGACAGGGTGGGCGGCTACACCTTC
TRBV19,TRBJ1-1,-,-,CASSIGRDTEAFF,TGTGCCAGTAGTATAGGCAGGGACACTGAAGCTTTCTTT
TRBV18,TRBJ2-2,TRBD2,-,CASSQTYLAGGSTGELFF,TGTGCCAGCTCACAGACCTACCTAGCGGGGGGCAGCACCGGGGAGCTGTTTTTT
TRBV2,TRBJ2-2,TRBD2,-,CARGTSGNTGELFF,TGTGCCAGGGGGACTAGCGGGAACACCGGGGAGCTGTTTTTT
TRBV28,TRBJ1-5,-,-,CASRDGGNYQPQHF,TGTGCCAGCAGGGATGGGGGGAATTATCAGCCCCAGCATTTT
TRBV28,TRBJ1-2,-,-,CASSLLTGPLNYGYTF,TGTGCCAGCAGTTTATTAACAGGGCCCCTTAACTATGGCTACACCTTC
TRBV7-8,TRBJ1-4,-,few,CASSLTETVNEKLFF,TGTGCCAGCAGCTTAACAGAAACTGTTAATGAAAAACTGTTTTTT
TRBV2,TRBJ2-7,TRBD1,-,CASRGQSYEQYF,TGTGCCAGCAGGGGACAGTCTTACGAGCAGTACTTC
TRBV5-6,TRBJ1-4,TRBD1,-,CASSLKTTGDNEKLFF,TGTGCCAGCAGCTTGAAAACTACAGGGGATAATGAAAAACTGTTTTTT
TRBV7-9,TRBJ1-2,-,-,CASSSARARNYGYTF,TGTGCCAGCAGCTCTGCGAGGGCGAGAAACTATGGCTACACCTTC
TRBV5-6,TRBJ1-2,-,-,CASSLYRASGYTF,TGTGCCAGCAGCTTATACAGGGCGTCCGGCTACACCTTC